This TCR beta chain was captured in a study of T cell responses to AZD1222 COVID-19 vaccine. TCRdb keeps only in-frame clones here, not all; method: immunoSEQ multiplex PCR. The sample includes 73,000 or so clones, 82% of them seen just once. The sample consisted of peripheral blood, taken on day 0 of AZD1222 vaccination. This receptor was taken from an adult in good health.

Here the CDR3 reads CASLRTVGLYGYTF. The CDR3 nucleotides read TGTGCCAGTCTACGGACAGTGGGACTCTATGGCTACACCTTC. This chain joins TRBV19 and TRBJ1-2; weak D call: TRBD1 (6 bases). CDR1 is LNHDA and CDR2 is SQIVND in the germline V gene (reference sequence). This CDR3 region has 14 residues. Trimming took off 8 bases at V and 4 bases at J, with 17 bases between the two ends.